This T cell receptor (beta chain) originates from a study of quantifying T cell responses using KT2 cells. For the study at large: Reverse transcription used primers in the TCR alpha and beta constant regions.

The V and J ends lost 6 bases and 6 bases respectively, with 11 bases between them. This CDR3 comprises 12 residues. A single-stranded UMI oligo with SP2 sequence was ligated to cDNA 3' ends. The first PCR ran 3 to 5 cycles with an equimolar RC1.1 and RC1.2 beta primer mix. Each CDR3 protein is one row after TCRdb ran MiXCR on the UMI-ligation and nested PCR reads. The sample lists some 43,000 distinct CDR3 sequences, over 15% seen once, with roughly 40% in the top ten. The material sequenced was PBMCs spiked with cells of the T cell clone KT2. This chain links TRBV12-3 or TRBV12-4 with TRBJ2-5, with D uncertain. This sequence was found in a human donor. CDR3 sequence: CASSPLRKTQYF. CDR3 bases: TGTGCCAGCAGCCCTCTAAGGAAGACCCAGTACTTC.